This T cell receptor (beta chain) was recovered during a study of graft-versus-host responses after intestinal transplantation. Regarding the study as a whole: Early post-transplant declines in HvG were associated with peak levels of circulating GvH clones. Recipient marrow showed GvH clones, some seen first in ileum or blood.

Remarks on this clone: Antigen specificity is unknown.

Here immunoSEQ multiplex PCR was the method, and the copy in TCRdb shows in-frame clones only, minus some. The data hold 150,000 or so clones, with 85% to 95% observed a single time. Sequences were derived from unstimulated CD4+ T cells sorted from spleen or lymph node cells, sampled before intestinal transplant. The sequence derives from a human donor who received an intestinal transplant.

CDR3 amino acids: CASSLPAVQETQYF. The CDR3 region has the DNA TGTGCCAGCAGCTTACCGGCAGTCCAAGAGACCCAGTACTTC. This sequence joins TRBV7-2 and TRBJ2-5; D is ambiguous. This CDR3 has 14 amino acids. From germline, CDR1 is SGHTA and CDR2 FQGNSA. V was cut by 2 bases and J by 1 base, with 8 bases left in between.